This TCR beta chain comes out of a study of shared T cell receptors in the human thymus. Assay used: immunoSEQ multiplex PCR; TCRdb lists only in-frame clones, some missing. This table has some 660,000 clones, around 87% appearing once. There are 15 residues in the CDR3. The V gene lost 5 bases and the J gene lost 4 bases, with 15 bases spanning the gap. CDR1 and CDR2 from the germline V gene are SGHTA and FQGNSA. These data are also associated with another study on human thymus T cells. That study adds: Resections from corrective heart surgery supplied the thymus tissue. Related work found strong thymic repertoire overlap between unrelated individuals.

The V and J genes are TRBV7-2 and TRBJ2-1; D call uncertain. The source material was thymocytes. The sequence derives from a boy younger than two with a congenital heart defect. This CDR3 reads CASSPDPLRYNEQFF. CDR3 sequence (DNA): TGTGCCAGCAGCCCTGACCCCCTCAGGTACAATGAGCAGTTCTTC.